The source of this T cell receptor (beta chain) is a study of T cell changes during pregnancy in multiple sclerosis. CDR3 length: 15 residues. Germline CDR1 reads MNHEY; CDR2 reads SVGAGI. Trimming left V 6 bases short and J 10 bases short, with 19 bases between. Profiling relied on immunoSEQ multiplex PCR, and the TCRdb table lists in-frame clones only, not all of them. The data contain tens of thousands of clones, 70% to 90% of them singletons. In this sample, this clone turned up once. This receptor was taken from a female donor with multiple sclerosis, enrolled in a pregnancy study. The V call is TRBV6-5, the J call TRBJ1-6, with D perhaps matching TRBD1 (6 bases). This sample comprised CD8+ T cells from peripheral blood mononuclear cells, obtained in the third trimester of pregnancy. The CDR3 DNA reads TGTGCCAGCAGGAGGGGGACCGTGGATCGATCACCCCTCCACTTT. Protein product: CASRRGTVDRSPLHF.